Here is one T cell receptor (beta chain) with its context. Antigen unknown. Germline V gene data show CDR1 as MNHEY and CDR2 as SVGEGT. This CDR3 has 13 amino acids. V was trimmed by 0 bases and J by 3 bases, leaving 5 bases between them. The sample belongs to a study of T cell repertoires in cytomegalovirus infection. Study outcomes and limitations: Dominating the ex vivo response were TCR beta clonotypes that were CMV-specific and HLA-C-restricted.

One entry per CDR3 protein, called by TCRdb with MiXCR from the reads. The data show about 480,000 distinct CDR3 sequences, roughly a third seen once. The sequencing used cultured PBMCs, collected from culture after CMV antigen stimulation. This TCR came from a human donor in good health (CMV status not recorded). Some clones in this sample may be carry-over from other donors' samples. V and J are TRBV6-2 or TRBV6-3 and TRBJ1-1; D gene uncertain. DNA for the CDR3: TGTGCCAGCAGTTACTCGACGTACACTGAAGCTTTCTTT. Its translation is CASSYSTYTEAFF.